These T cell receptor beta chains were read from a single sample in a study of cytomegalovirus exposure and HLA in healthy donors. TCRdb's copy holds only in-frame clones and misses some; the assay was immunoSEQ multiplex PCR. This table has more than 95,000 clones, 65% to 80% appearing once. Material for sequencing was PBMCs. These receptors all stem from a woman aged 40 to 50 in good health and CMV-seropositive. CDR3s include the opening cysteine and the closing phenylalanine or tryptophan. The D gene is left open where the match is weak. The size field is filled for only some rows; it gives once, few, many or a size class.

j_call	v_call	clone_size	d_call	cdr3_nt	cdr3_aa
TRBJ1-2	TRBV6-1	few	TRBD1	TGTGCCAGCAGTGAAGCCCCAGGGGGCTATGGCTACACCTTC	CASSEAPGGYGYTF
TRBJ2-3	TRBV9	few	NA	TGTGCCAGCAGCGCGGACTACCACGCAGATACGCAGTATTTT	CASSADYHADTQYF
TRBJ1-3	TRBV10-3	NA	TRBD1	TGTGCCATCAGTGAGTCGTGGGGGACAGGGGGCTCTGGAAACACCATATATTTT	CAISESWGTGGSGNTIYF
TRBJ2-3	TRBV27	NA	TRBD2	TGTGCCAGCAGTTCCCTACTAGCGCCAAGCACAGATACGCAGTATTTT	CASSSLLAPSTDTQYF
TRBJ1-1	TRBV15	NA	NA	TGTGCCACCAGCAGATTAAAGAACACTGAAGCTTTCTTT	CATSRLKNTEAFF
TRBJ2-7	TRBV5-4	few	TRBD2	TGTGCCAGCAGTTCCGGGACTACGACCTACGAGCAGTACTTC	CASSSGTTTYEQYF
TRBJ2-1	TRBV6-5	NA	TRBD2	TGTGCCAGCAGGGACGGGACTAGTGATTACAATGAGCAGTTCTTC	CASRDGTSDYNEQFF
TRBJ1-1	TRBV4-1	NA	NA	TGCGCCAGCAGCCAAGATTTCCCAGACAGAGACGCTGAAGCTTTCTTT	CASSQDFPDRDAEAFF
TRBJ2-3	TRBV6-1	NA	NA	TGTGCCAGCAGTGATGAGGAGGGCCATGTCACAGATACGCAGTATTTT	CASSDEEGHVTDTQYF
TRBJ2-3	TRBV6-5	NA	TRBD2	TGTGCCAGCAGTTCCCTCGGGACTAGTGGGTGGGATACGCAGTATTTT	CASSSLGTSGWDTQYF
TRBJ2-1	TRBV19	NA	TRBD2	TGTGCCAGTAGTATTAAGGGACTAGGGGGTGAGCAGTTCTTC	CASSIKGLGGEQFF
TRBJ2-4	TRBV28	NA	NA	TGTGCCAGCAGTGAATACAGGACCTTAGCCAAAAACATTCAGTACTTC	CASSEYRTLAKNIQYF
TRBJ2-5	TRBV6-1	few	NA	TGTGCCAGCAGTGTAATCAGGGTATTGAAGGAGACCCAGTACTTC	CASSVIRVLKETQYF
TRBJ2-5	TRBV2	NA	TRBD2	TGTGCCAGCAGTGGAACTAGCGGCCAAGAGACCCAGTACTTC	CASSGTSGQETQYF
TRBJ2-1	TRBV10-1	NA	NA	TGCGCCAGCAGTGAGCAGAGGCGGCTGGGTGAGCAGTTCTTC	CASSEQRRLGEQFF
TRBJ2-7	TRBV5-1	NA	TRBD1	TGCGCCAGCAGCTTGAGAGCAGGGGGCGAGCAGTACTTC	CASSLRAGGEQYF
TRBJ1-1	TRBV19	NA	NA	TGTGCCAGTAGTATAGGAAGGACAGTGAGGAACACTGAAGCTTTCTTT	CASSIGRTVRNTEAFF
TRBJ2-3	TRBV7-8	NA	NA	TGTGCCAGCAGCTTAGGCTGGGACACTAGCACAGATACGCAGTATTTT	CASSLGWDTSTDTQYF
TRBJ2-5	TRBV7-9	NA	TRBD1	TGTGCCAGCAGCGGGGACAGCATGGTGTGGCAGTACTTC	CASSGDSMVWQYF
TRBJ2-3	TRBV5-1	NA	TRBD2	TGCGCCAGCAGCTGGACTAGAAACACAGATACGCAGTATTTT	CASSWTRNTDTQYF
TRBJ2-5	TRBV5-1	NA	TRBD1	TGCGCCAGCAGGCTGACAGGGGAAGAGACCCAGTACTTC	CASRLTGEETQYF
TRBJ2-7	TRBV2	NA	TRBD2	TGTGCCAGCACCGGACTAGCTTACCCATACGAGCAGTACTTC	CASTGLAYPYEQYF
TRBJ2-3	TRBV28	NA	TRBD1	TGTGCCAGCAGTAAGGGACAGGGCTTTTTCACAGATACGCAGTATTTT	CASSKGQGFFTDTQYF